This TCR beta chain derives from a study of cytomegalovirus exposure and HLA in healthy donors. Study summary: It was reported in a later analysis that the same platform had been used for the 90 to 150 validation repertoires as for the approximately 730 first-cohort repertoires. Broader study findings: Confirmation in vitro established that a few CMV-associated chains were specific for CMV antigens. Across donors, most TCRs were seen rarely, yet some public ones were widespread.

Germline CDR1 is SNHLY and CDR2 is FYNNEI. The CDR3 runs 14 residues. Trimming removed 1 base from V and 8 bases from J, with 11 bases in between. TCRdb's copy holds only in-frame clones and misses some; the assay was immunoSEQ multiplex PCR. The sample includes approximately 100,000 clones, approximately 93% of them seen just once. Details on this clone: Its matching antigen is unknown.

The gene calls are TRBV2 and TRBJ2-2; possible D gene TRBD2, 5 bases. The sequencing sample was made of PBMCs. The receptor was derived from a woman aged 25 to 45 in good health and CMV-seropositive. The CDR3 sequence is CASSEVGRTGELFF. The CDR3 nucleotides read TGTGCCAGCAGTGAAGTCGGCAGGACTGGGGAGCTGTTTTTT.